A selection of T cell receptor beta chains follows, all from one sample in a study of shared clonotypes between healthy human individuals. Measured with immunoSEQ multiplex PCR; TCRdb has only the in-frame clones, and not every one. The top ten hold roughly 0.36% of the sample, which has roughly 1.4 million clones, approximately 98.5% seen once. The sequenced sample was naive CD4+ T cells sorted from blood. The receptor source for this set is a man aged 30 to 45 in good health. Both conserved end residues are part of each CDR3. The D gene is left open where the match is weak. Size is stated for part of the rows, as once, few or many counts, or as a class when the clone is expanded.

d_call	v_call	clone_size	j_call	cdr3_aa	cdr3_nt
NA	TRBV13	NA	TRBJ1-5	CASSKGQVQPQHF	TGTGCCAGCAGCAAGGGTCAGGTCCAGCCCCAGCATTTT
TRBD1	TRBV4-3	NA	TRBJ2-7	CASSQADRGSSYEQYF	TGCGCCAGCAGCCAAGCGGACAGGGGAAGCTCCTACGAGCAGTACTTC
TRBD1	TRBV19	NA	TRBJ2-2	CATRTGRWTGELFF	TGTGCCACCCGGACAGGGAGATGGACCGGGGAGCTGTTTTTT
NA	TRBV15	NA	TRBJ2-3	CATSRATQGIDTQYF	TGTGCCACCAGCAGAGCCACCCAAGGAATTGATACGCAGTATTTT
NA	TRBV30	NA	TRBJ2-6	CAWSGANVLTF	TGTGCCTGGTCTGGGGCCAACGTCCTGACTTTC
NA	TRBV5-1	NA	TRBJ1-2	CASSLEINYGYTF	TGCGCCAGCAGCTTGGAGATTAATTATGGCTACACCTTC
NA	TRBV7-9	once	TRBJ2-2	CASRLGLAAGELFF	TGTGCCAGCAGATTAGGATTGGCGGCCGGGGAGCTGTTTTTT
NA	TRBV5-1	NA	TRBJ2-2	CASSLVGRAGELFF	TGCGCCAGCAGCTTGGTGGGTAGGGCCGGGGAGCTGTTTTTT
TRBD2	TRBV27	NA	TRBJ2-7	CASTPRSGRNHEQYF	TGTGCCAGCACCCCGAGGAGCGGGAGAAACCACGAGCAGTACTTC
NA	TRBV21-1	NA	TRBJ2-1	CASSPPGPLSNEQFF	TGTGCCAGCAGCCCACCCGGACCCCTATCAAATGAGCAGTTCTTC
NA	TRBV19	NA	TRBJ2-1	CASTPSWYSYNEQFF	TGTGCCAGTACCCCTAGTTGGTACTCCTACAATGAGCAGTTCTTC
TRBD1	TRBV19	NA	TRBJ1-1	CASEDRGDHDEAFF	TGTGCCAGTGAGGACAGGGGCGACCACGATGAAGCTTTCTTT
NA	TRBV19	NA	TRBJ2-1	CASSIVVLTEQFF	TGTGCCAGTAGTATAGTAGTCCTCACTGAGCAGTTCTTC
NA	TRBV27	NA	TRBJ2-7	CASSSLGGAQYEQYF	TGTGCCAGCAGTTCCCTTGGCGGAGCCCAATACGAGCAGTACTTC
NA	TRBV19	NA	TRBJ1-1	CASTGVNTEAFF	TGTGCCAGTACTGGGGTGAACACTGAAGCTTTCTTT
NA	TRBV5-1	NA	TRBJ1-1	CASSLGQIRNTHTEAFF	TGCGCCAGCAGCTTAGGACAGATTCGAAATACACACACTGAAGCTTTCTTT
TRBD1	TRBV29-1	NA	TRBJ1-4	CSVAGQTNEKLFF	TGCAGCGTTGCGGGACAGACTAATGAAAAACTGTTTTTT
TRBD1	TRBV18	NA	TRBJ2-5	CASSPSGQETQYF	TGTGCCAGCTCACCATCGGGACAGGAGACCCAGTACTTC
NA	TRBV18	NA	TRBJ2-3	CASSPPGVTDTQYF	TGTGCCAGCTCACCACCAGGGGTCACAGATACGCAGTATTTT
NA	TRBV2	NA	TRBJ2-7	CASSIREVSEQYF	TGTGCCAGCAGTATCAGGGAGGTCAGCGAGCAGTACTTC
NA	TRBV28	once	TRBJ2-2	CASSLGGWELFF	TGTGCCAGCAGTTTAGGCGGCTGGGAGCTGTTTTTT
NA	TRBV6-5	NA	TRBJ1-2	CASRTGGIGYTF	TGTGCCAGCAGAACGGGGGGAATAGGCTACACCTTC
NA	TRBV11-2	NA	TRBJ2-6	CASSSFLGQGANVLTF	TGTGCCAGCAGCTCCTTCCTAGGACAGGGGGCCAACGTCCTGACTTTC
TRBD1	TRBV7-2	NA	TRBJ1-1	CASSLGIPGQGSSEAFF	TGTGCCAGCAGCTTAGGGATCCCGGGACAGGGAAGTTCTGAAGCTTTCTTT
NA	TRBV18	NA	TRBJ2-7	CASSPYGASYEQYF	TGTGCCAGCTCACCATACGGGGCCTCCTACGAGCAGTACTTC
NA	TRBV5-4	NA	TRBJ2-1	CASSLRGRVEQFF	TGTGCCAGCAGCTTGCGTGGCAGGGTTGAGCAGTTCTTC
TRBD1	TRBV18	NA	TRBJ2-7	CASSVKTGAANYEQYF	TGTGCCAGCTCTGTAAAGACAGGGGCCGCCAACTACGAGCAGTACTTC
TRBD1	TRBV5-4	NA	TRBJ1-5	CASSLQGANQPQHF	TGTGCCAGCAGCTTACAGGGGGCCAATCAGCCCCAGCATTTT
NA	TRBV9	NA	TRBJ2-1	CASMPASGDEQFF	TGTGCCTCCATGCCTGCCTCCGGGGATGAGCAGTTCTTC